The rows below give T cell receptor beta chains drawn from one sample of a study of cytomegalovirus exposure and HLA in healthy donors. Assay used: immunoSEQ multiplex PCR; TCRdb lists only in-frame clones, some missing. The sample records 150,000 to 200,000 clones, 80% being singletons. The specimen was PBMCs. These receptors originate from a girl between 5 and 17 years old in good health and CMV-seropositive. Both conserved end residues are part of each CDR3. A D gene is named only where the DNA matches it firmly. The size entry is marked missing in some rows and otherwise reads once, few, many or a size class.

TRBJ1-1,TRBD1,.,TRBV5-1,CASSWGTGNTEAFF,TGCGCCAGCAGCTGGGGGACAGGGAACACTGAAGCTTTCTTT
TRBJ2-1,TRBD1,.,TRBV2,CASSEGQAGYRFF,TGTGCCAGCAGTGAGGGACAGGCCGGTTATCGGTTCTTC
TRBJ2-1,.,.,TRBV7-3,CASSLSGLAYNEQFF,TGTGCCAGCAGCTTATCAGGACTCGCCTACAATGAGCAGTTCTTC
TRBJ2-1,.,.,TRBV12-5,CASGDQGLANEQFF,TGTGCTAGTGGAGATCAGGGGCTGGCGAATGAGCAGTTCTTC
TRBJ2-1,TRBD2,.,TRBV27,CASSFTSGYNEQFF,TGTGCCAGCAGTTTTACTAGCGGCTACAATGAGCAGTTCTTC
TRBJ2-1,TRBD2,.,TRBV11-2,CASSLGLAGVEQFF,TGTGCCAGCAGCTTGGGACTAGCGGGAGTCGAGCAGTTCTTC
TRBJ2-1,TRBD2,.,TRBV6-1,CASRGLAGGYNEQFF,TGTGCCAGCAGGGGACTAGCGGGAGGTTACAATGAGCAGTTCTTC
TRBJ1-3,.,.,TRBV9,CASSVSRGSGNTIYF,TGTGCCAGCAGCGTATCAAGGGGCTCTGGAAACACCATATATTTT
TRBJ1-2,.,.,TRBV6-5,CASSYSDGGSYGYTF,TGTGCCAGCAGTTACTCGGATGGAGGCTCCTATGGCTACACCTTC
TRBJ2-5,TRBD2,.,TRBV30,CALDRGISSGRGETQYF,TGTGCCTTGGACAGGGGCATTAGTAGCGGGAGGGGGGAGACCCAGTACTTC
TRBJ2-1,TRBD2,.,TRBV19,CASSIAGGVANEQFF,TGTGCCAGTAGTATAGCGGGGGGAGTTGCGAATGAGCAGTTCTTC
TRBJ1-3,.,.,TRBV15,CATSRDPLTGIAGNTIYF,TGTGCCACCAGCAGAGATCCACTTACAGGGATCGCTGGAAACACCATATATTTT
TRBJ2-7,.,.,TRBV10-2,CASSDGLTLYEQYF,TGCGCCAGCAGTGACGGACTAACCCTCTACGAGCAGTACTTC
TRBJ1-2,TRBD1,.,TRBV6-5,CASSYRTGYGYTF,TGTGCCAGCAGTTACAGGACAGGCTATGGCTACACCTTC
TRBJ2-1,TRBD1,.,TRBV5-1,CASSREGGTGVPNEQFF,TGCGCCAGCAGTCGAGAGGGGGGGACAGGGGTACCCAATGAGCAGTTCTTC
TRBJ2-7,.,few,TRBV19,CASSIPGRYEQYF,TGTGCCAGTAGTATCCCAGGGAGGTACGAGCAGTACTTC
TRBJ1-4,TRBD1,few,TRBV7-9,CASSLAPNRGAFF,TGTGCCAGCAGCTTAGCTCCTAACAGGGGAGCCTTTTTT
TRBJ2-5,.,.,TRBV7-9,CASSPSLGSTIETQYF,TGTGCCAGCAGCCCAAGCCTGGGCAGCACGATAGAGACCCAGTACTTC
TRBJ2-1,TRBD2,.,TRBV7-9,CASSFPTSGRALPYNEQFF,TGTGCCAGCAGCTTCCCGACTAGCGGGAGGGCCCTACCCTACAATGAGCAGTTCTTC
TRBJ2-7,.,few,TRBV5-1,CASSLGRVSSYEQYF,TGCGCCAGCAGCTTGGGCAGGGTAAGCTCCTACGAGCAGTACTTC
TRBJ1-1,TRBD1,.,TRBV30,CAWSSYRTGGKNTEAFF,TGTGCCTGGAGTTCATACCGGACAGGGGGGAAGAACACTGAAGCTTTCTTT
TRBJ2-7,.,few,TRBV4-3,CASSQEYASSYEQYF,TGCGCCAGCAGCCAAGAATATGCGAGCTCCTACGAGCAGTACTTC
TRBJ2-2,TRBD2,few,TRBV7-8,CASSLARTGGITTLVGELFF,TGTGCCAGCAGCTTGGCCCGGACGGGAGGCATAACCACGCTAGTCGGGGAGCTGTTTTTT
TRBJ2-3,TRBD2,.,TRBV7-2,CASSLAPAGVVRDTQYF,TGTGCCAGCAGCTTAGCGCCTGCGGGAGTGGTGCGGGATACGCAGTATTTT
TRBJ1-4,TRBD1,.,TRBV10-3,CAISETPGTGSREKLFF,TGTGCCATCAGTGAGACCCCCGGGACAGGGTCGAGAGAAAAACTGTTTTTT
TRBJ2-7,.,.,TRBV11-2,CASSPDTEQYF,TGTGCCAGCAGCCCCGACACAGAGCAGTACTTC
TRBJ1-2,TRBD1,once,TRBV6-1,CASSADRGDYGYTF,TGTGCCAGCAGTGCGGACAGGGGGGACTATGGCTACACCTTC
TRBJ2-2,TRBD2,.,TRBV5-6,CASSLGTSGRYGTGELFF,TGTGCCAGCAGCTTGGGGACTAGCGGTAGATACGGGACCGGGGAGCTGTTTTTT
TRBJ1-1,.,.,TRBV18,CASSLRGSNTEAFF,TGTGCCAGCTCTCTGAGGGGGTCGAACACTGAAGCTTTCTTT
TRBJ1-2,.,.,TRBV30,CAWGLRLGGKYYGYTF,TGTGCCTGGGGACTGCGTCTGGGGGGAAAGTACTATGGCTACACCTTC